Presented here are 16 T cell receptor beta chains from one specimen sequenced in a study of blood T cell repertoires in COVID-19. Assay used: immunoSEQ multiplex PCR; TCRdb lists only in-frame clones, some missing. The sample has 100,000 to 150,000 clones; about nine tenths are singletons. Source material: peripheral blood. Receptors originate from a man aged 65-85 years who had recovered from COVID-19.

The V gene is TRBV2, the J gene TRBJ2-3; D is possibly TRBD1 (6 bases). CDR1 is SNHLY, CDR2 FYNNEI, per germline. The CDR3 runs to 14 residues. Trimming took 6 bases from V and 2 from J, leaving 12 bases between them. CDR3 sequence reads: CASSGDTDTDTQYF. The CDR3 nucleotides are TGTGCCAGCAGCGGGGACACCGACACAGATACGCAGTATTTT.

The chain couples TRBV5-1 to TRBJ2-7, with 8 positions matching TRBD1. The germline V gene encodes CDR1 SGHRS and CDR2 YFSETQ. The CDR3 consists of 14 residues. The junction had 11 bases not matched to a gene; V was cut back by 7 bases and J by 5 bases. The CDR3 here is CASGLGQGFDEQYF. CDR3 DNA: TGCGCCAGCGGCCTCGGACAGGGATTCGACGAGCAGTACTTC.

The chain joins TRBV29-1 to TRBJ1-6, with 7 positions matching TRBD1. Germline CDR1 is SQVTM and CDR2 is ANQGSEA. The CDR3 is 12 amino acids. As DNA, the CDR3 is TGCATCCCCAGGGGGTATAATTCACCCCTCCACTTT. Amino acids: CIPRGYNSPLHF. The variable domain in full, with the rest retrieved from reference TRBV29-1 and TRBJ1-6, is SAVISQKPSRDICQRGTSLTIQCQVDSQVTMMFWYRQQPGQSLTLIATANQGSEATYESGFVIDKFPISRPNLTFSTLTVSNMSPEDSSIYLCIPRGYNSPLHFGNGTRLTVT.

The V and J genes are TRBV30 and TRBJ2-1; 7 bases are a match to TRBD1. This CDR3 comprises 12 residues. V dropped 5 bases and J dropped 9; count of bases not matched to a gene: 7. The germline CDR1 and CDR2 sequences are GTSNPN and SVGIG (reference sequence). CDR3 in amino acids: CAWAPRQGEQFF. The CDR3 bases are TGTGCCTGGGCCCCCAGACAGGGTGAGCAGTTCTTC.

This clone showed up just a few times. The chain joins TRBV6-5 to TRBJ1-1; D remains ambiguous. The ends were cut back, 4 bases at V and 4 bases at J, with 13 bases in the middle. This CDR3 comprises 14 residues. Germline-derived CDR1 and CDR2 are MNHEY and SVGAGI. The DNA of the CDR3 is TGTGCCAGCAGTTCCTTCCGGGAGGGCACTGAAGCTTTCTTT. This gives the protein CASSSFREGTEAFF.

J is TRBJ2-3 and V is TRBV6-1; possible D gene TRBD2, 6 bases. V lost 1 base to trimming and J lost 1 base, with 9 bases between them. CDR3 length: 15 amino acids. Germline CDR1 MNHNS, CDR2 SASEGT. The CDR3 loop is CASSEGGVGTDTQYF. CDR3 nucleotide sequence: TGTGCCAGCAGTGAAGGGGGGGTTGGCACAGATACGCAGTATTTT.

The chain employs TRBV5-1 and TRBJ1-4; D is unclear. The CDR3 loop spans 14 amino acids. V lost 0 bases, J lost 7 bases, and 10 bases lay in between. Germline CDR1 reads SGHRS; CDR2 reads YFSETQ. This chain's CDR3 is CASSLDGVTEKLFF. CDR3 in DNA: TGCGCCAGCAGCTTGGACGGGGTTACTGAAAAACTGTTTTTT.

The chain carries TRBV7-2 and TRBJ2-2, with unresolved D. V was cut by 1 base and J by 7 bases, with 4 bases left in between. CDR1 and CDR2 from the germline V gene are SGHTA and FQGNSA. There are 12 residues in the CDR3. The chain's CDR3 is CASSLDYGELFF. CDR3 in DNA: TGTGCCAGCAGCTTAGACTACGGGGAGCTGTTTTTT.

CDR3 DNA sequence: TGCGCCAGCAGCTTGGCCCGCGGGGGCAACGAGCAGTACTTC. Protein product: CASSLARGGNEQYF. The chain joins TRBV5-1 to TRBJ2-7; possible D gene TRBD2, 7 bases. This CDR3 contains 14 residues. The germline V gene has CDR1 SGHRS and CDR2 YFSETQ. V lost 0 bases and J 5 bases, leaving 12 bases between the germline ends.

The sample holds a few counts of this clone. The J gene is TRBJ1-5, the V gene TRBV6-6, with D unresolved. V lost 7 bases, J lost 6 bases, and 10 bases lay in between. CDR1 MNHNY and CDR2 SVGAGI come from the germline V gene (reference sequence). This CDR3 has 12 residues. In nucleotides, the CDR3 is TGTGCCAGCACCACCGACTTTCAGCCCCAGCATTTT. Residues: CASTTDFQPQHF.

This rearrangement joins TRBV13 to TRBJ2-7, with TRBD1 identical over 8 bases. Germline assignment: CDR1 PRHDT and CDR2 FYEKMQ (reference sequence). V lost 4 bases to trimming and J lost 6 bases; unmatched junction nucleotides: 14. This CDR3 has 16 amino acids. The CDR3 protein is CASSYLGQGGLAEQYF. The CDR3 region has the DNA TGTGCCAGCAGCTATCTTGGACAGGGTGGTTTGGCCGAGCAGTACTTC.

The sample holds one count of this clone. Other nucleotide sequences from this sample produce the same CDR3. The chain links TRBV18 to TRBJ2-2; TRBD2 agrees at 10 bases. Looked up from germline, CDR1 is KGHSH and CDR2 is LQKENI. V was pared by 6 bases and J by 4 bases, with 2 bases of the junction left unmatched. This CDR3 is 14 amino acids long. CDR3 sequence (DNA): TGTGCCAGCTCTCCTAGCGGGAGCACCGGGGAGCTGTTTTTT. It codes for CASSPSGSTGELFF. The variable domain in full, with the rest retrieved from reference TRBV18 and TRBJ2-2, is NAGVMQNPRHLVRRRGQEARLRCSPMKGHSHVYWYRQLPEEGLKFMVYLQKENIIDESGMPKERFSAEFPKEGPSILRIQQVVRGDSAAYFCASSPSGSTGELFFGEGSRLTVL.

This clone appeared a single time. This chain uses TRBV3-1 (or the pseudogene TRBV3-2) with TRBJ2-5; maybe TRBD2 (6 bases). Trimming shortened V by 4 bases and J by 1 base, and 13 bases separated the two germline ends. There are 15 residues in the CDR3. CDR1 and CDR2 from the germline V gene are LGHDT and YNNKEL (reference sequence). CDR3 residues: CASSPGVAAQETQYF. Here the CDR3 DNA reads TGTGCCAGCAGCCCCGGAGTAGCGGCCCAAGAGACCCAGTACTTC.

The chain links TRBV5-4 to TRBJ2-2; D gene unclear. The CDR3 spans 15 residues. The germline V and J ends were trimmed by 4 bases and 4 bases, with 14 bases remaining between them. Per germline, CDR1 SGHNT and CDR2 YYREEE (reference sequence). CDR3 nucleotide sequence: TGTGCCAGCAGCGGGTCAGGCGATCTCACCGGGGAGCTGTTTTTT. Translation gives CASSGSGDLTGELFF. Together with reference TRBV5-4 and TRBJ2-2, the CDR3 gives the full variable domain: ETGVTQSPTHLIKTRGQQVTLRCSSQSGHNTVSWYQQALGQGPQFIFQYYREEENGRGNFPPRFSGLQFPNYSSELNVNALELDDSALYLCASSGSGDLTGELFFGEGSRLTVL.

Only a few counts were recorded for this clone. The chain uses TRBV7-3 and TRBJ2-7; D is possibly TRBD2 (6 bases). The CDR3 contains 12 residues. The V end was cut by 5 bases, the J end by 6 bases, with 11 bases between. The germline V gene has CDR1 SGHTA and CDR2 FQGTGA. CDR3 in amino acids: CASSARGGEQYF. CDR3 nucleotides: TGTGCCAGCAGCGCACGGGGAGGCGAGCAGTACTTC. The entire variable domain, with the rest obtained from reference TRBV7-3 and TRBJ2-7, is as follows: GAGVSQTPSNKVTEKGKYVELRCDPISGHTALYWYRQSLGQGPEFLIYFQGTGAADDSGLPNDRFFAVRPEGSVSTLKIQRTERGDSAVYLCASSARGGEQYFGPGTRLTVT.

The CDR3 here is CASREAIRGREYF. The CDR3 region has the DNA TGCGCCAGCCGAGAGGCGATCAGAGGGAGGGAGTACTTC. V gene TRBV5-1 combines with J gene TRBJ2-7; 7 bases are a match to TRBD2. Germline CDR1 and CDR2: SGHRS and YFSETQ. The CDR3 has 13 amino acids. The ends lost 7 bases at V and 11 bases at J; junction bases unmatched: 15.